This T cell receptor (beta chain) was sequenced in a study of CD8 T cells in ankylosing spondylitis (dated 2017 in TCRdb). Background on the whole study: The study profiled T cell receptor beta repertoires in healthy donors and ankylosing spondylitis patients to find disease-linked TCR variants. Peripheral blood was sampled, and synovial fluid was also collected from ankylosing spondylitis patients. The full study cohort comprised around 25 ankylosing spondylitis patients and approximately 100 healthy donors.

On the study overall, not on this receptor specifically: A TCR beta motif of several highly homologous amino acid variants appeared characteristic of blood from ankylosing spondylitis patients. A CD8+ phenotype was shown by the disease-linked clones, which were found at relatively low frequencies in peripheral blood. According to the report, matched synovial fluid samples from ankylosing spondylitis patients were significantly enriched for the disease-linked clones. Some TCR beta motif variants had previously been reported in synovial fluid and blood of reactive arthritis patients, which suggested common disease-initiation mechanisms.

Comments on this clonotype: Which antigen it targets is not known. Within one base of it there is no much larger clone, and no base qualities were kept.

The germline V gene (reference sequence) supplies CDR1 MNHEY and CDR2 SMNVEV. The CDR3 measures 14 amino acids from cysteine to phenylalanine. Kept here is only the CDR3 DNA, which spans 42 bases and is read in frame from base 1. Between the V and J ends, shortened by 4 bases and 4 bases respectively, the junction contains 11 bases. The instrument was an Illumina HiSeq 2500. TCR beta libraries were prepared by quantitative 5'-RACE with molecular barcodes. On the study's bioinformatics: A new computational method based on a probabilistic model of VDJ rearrangement was used to identify disease-linked TCR variants. The raw public reads went through TCRdb reprocessing: fastp at Q25, MiXCR clone calling, in-frame beta chains kept. CDR3 protein sequences are deduplicated, and each keeps its most common genes and DNA. These V and J calls derive from TCRdb rather than the authors' analysis. The sample has under 550,000 distinct CDR3 sequences on record, roughly 25% of them singletons. The ten most abundant clones make up about 0.9% of the sample.

The chain is assembled from TRBV27 and TRBJ2-1, with the D gene uncertain. The specimen was blood, either unsorted or a sorted T cell fraction (not recorded which). This TCR derives from a male donor with ankylosing spondylitis. The CDR3 is CASSSRPGYNEQFF. The sequence in DNA is TGTGCCAGCAGTTCGAGGCCAGGATACAATGAGCAGTTCTTC.